This passage covers 12 T cell receptor beta chains from one sample sequenced in a study of T cells after yellow fever vaccination. TCRdb redid the calling of the 5' RACE reads with MiXCR, one entry per CDR3 protein. The sample lists a few hundred thousand distinct CDR3 sequences, 3% to 4.5% occurring once. The source was PBMCs, collected 5 days after the yellow fever booster vaccination. Every receptor here comes from a man aged 18 to 29 who received the YFV17D yellow fever vaccine.

There are many counts of this clonotype. The rearrangement uses TRBV5-1 and TRBJ1-6, with 8 bases fitting TRBD1. The CDR3 is 20 amino acids. The V segment lost 1 base and the J segment 0 bases; nucleotides outside the gene matches: 12. Germline values: CDR1 SGHRS, CDR2 YFSETQ. CDR3: CASSLSPARQGSSYNSPLHF. The CDR3 nucleotides read TGCGCCAGCAGCTTGTCCCCCGCTCGACAGGGGAGCTCCTATAATTCACCCCTCCACTTT.

This sequence joins TRBV5-5 and TRBJ2-2, with TRBD1 matching over 7 bases. The germline V gene encodes CDR1 SGHKS and CDR2 YYEKEE (reference sequence). Unmatched junction bases numbered 6, after V lost 0 bases and J lost 4 bases. The CDR3 runs 16 residues. CDR3 in DNA: TGTGCCAGCAGCTTGGGCCGGGACAGCAGCACCGGGGAGCTGTTTTTT. This translates into CASSLGRDSSTGELFF.

This chain links TRBV20-1 with TRBJ1-1; no firm D call. The V gene lost 3 bases and the J gene lost 7 bases, with 12 bases spanning the gap. Germline CDR1 DFQATT, CDR2 SNEGSKA (reference sequence). This CDR3 is built from 12 residues. CDR3 sequence reads: CSARVSGFEAFF. The DNA for the CDR3 is TGCAGTGCTAGGGTGAGCGGATTTGAAGCTTTCTTT.

This clonotype was counted only a few times. The CDR3 nucleotides read TGTGCCAGCAGCGGATTAGATCGGGAGACCCAGTACTTC. It translates to CASSGLDRETQYF. The J gene is TRBJ2-5, the V gene TRBV3-1, with D unresolved. Trimming pared 5 bases from V and 5 bases from J, leaving 12 bases between. The CDR3 has 13 amino acids. CDR1 and CDR2 from the germline V gene are LGHDT and YNNKEL (reference sequence).

J is TRBJ1-2 and V is TRBV30; the D gene is possibly TRBD1 (6 bases). Germline V CDR1 and CDR2: GTSNPN, SVGIG (reference sequence). V was shortened by 5 bases and J by 6 bases, with 16 bases between the two germline ends. This CDR3 has 13 residues. CDR3 nucleotides: TGTGCCTGGTCCCCACAGGGTAATGATGGCTACACCTTC. Protein sequence: CAWSPQGNDGYTF. The whole variable domain, filled in from reference TRBV30 and TRBJ1-2, reads SQTIHQWPATLVQPVGSPLSLECTVEGTSNPNLYWYRQAAGRGLQLLFYSVGIGQISSEVPQNLSASRPQDRQFILSSKKLLLSDSGFYLCAWSPQGNDGYTFGSGTRLTVV.

V gene TRBV7-2 combines with J gene TRBJ2-2; possibly TRBD1 or TRBD2 for D (6 bases each). The CDR3 runs to 15 residues. Trimming stripped 6 bases from V and 6 bases from J, with 17 bases between. Per the germline V gene, CDR1 is SGHTA and CDR2 is FQGNSA. CDR3 DNA: TGTGCCAGCAGTCGGGTCGGGGGCCCGGCCGGGGAGCTGTTTTTT. Its translation: CASSRVGGPAGELFF.

This clonotype occurred a few times. The chain combines TRBV3-1 with TRBJ2-5; 7 bases fit TRBD1. CDR3 length: 16 residues. Germline V gene sequence: CDR1 LGHDT, CDR2 YNNKEL (reference sequence). V shed 4 bases, J shed 3 bases, and the junction held 11 bases outside the gene matches. The CDR3 reads CASSPTPWDSKETQYF. Here the CDR3 DNA reads TGTGCCAGCAGCCCGACCCCCTGGGACAGTAAAGAGACCCAGTACTTC.

This clonotype was counted at least ten times. V gene TRBV12-3 or TRBV12-4 combines with J gene TRBJ2-3; possible D gene TRBD1, 6 bases. CDR3 length: 13 residues. Trimming shortened V by 3 bases and J by 3 bases, and 7 bases separated the two germline ends. The DNA of the CDR3 is TGTGCCAGCAGTTTCGGACAGACAGATACGCAGTATTTT. This translates into CASSFGQTDTQYF.

This clonotype was counted at least ten times. The CDR3 here is CASSQEPLGSGGSYNEQFF. In DNA form, the CDR3 reads TGTGCCAGCAGCCAAGAGCCCCTTGGTAGCGGGGGTTCCTACAATGAGCAGTTCTTC. V and J are TRBV4-2 and TRBJ2-1; 9 bases are a match to TRBD2. This CDR3 contains 19 residues. Trimming removed 0 bases from V and 1 base from J; junction bases left unmatched: 10. Germline CDR1 LGHNA, CDR2 YNFKEQ.

This clonotype appeared a few times. The chain uses TRBV2 and TRBJ2-7; no firm D call. The CDR3 length is 11 residues. V lost 0 bases and J 4 bases, leaving 1 base between the germline ends. CDR1 SNHLY and CDR2 FYNNEI come from the germline V gene. DNA of the CDR3: TGTGCCAGCAGTGAAGCGTACGAGCAGTACTTC. It is translated as CASSEAYEQYF.

This clonotype was recorded many times. J is TRBJ2-1 and V is TRBV5-1; 9 bases map to TRBD1. The CDR3 runs to 15 residues. V was pared by 5 bases and J by 7 bases, with 10 bases of the junction left unmatched. Germline V CDR1 and CDR2: SGHRS, YFSETQ. The DNA for the CDR3 is TGCGCCAGCAGGTGGAACCGGGACAGGGATAATGAGCAGTTCTTC. It specifies CASRWNRDRDNEQFF.

This clonotype was observed a handful of times. V usage is TRBV5-1 and J usage is TRBJ2-3; D unresolved. The CDR3 is 11 residues long. Germline V gene lookup returns CDR1 SGHRS and CDR2 YFSETQ. Trimming stripped 1 base from V and 5 bases from J, with 2 bases between. This CDR3 reads CASSLIDTQYF. The CDR3 region has the DNA TGCGCCAGCAGCTTGATAGATACGCAGTATTTT.